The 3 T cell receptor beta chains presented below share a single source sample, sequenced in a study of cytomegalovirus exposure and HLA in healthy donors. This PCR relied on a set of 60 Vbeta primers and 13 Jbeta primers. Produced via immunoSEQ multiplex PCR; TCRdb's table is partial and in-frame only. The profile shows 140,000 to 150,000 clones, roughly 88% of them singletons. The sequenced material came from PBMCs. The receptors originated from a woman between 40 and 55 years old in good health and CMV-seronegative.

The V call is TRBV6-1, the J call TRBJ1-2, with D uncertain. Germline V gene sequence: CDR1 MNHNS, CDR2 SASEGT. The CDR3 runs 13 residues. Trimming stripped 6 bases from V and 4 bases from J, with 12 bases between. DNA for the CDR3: TGTGCCAGCAGAGAGCCGGGTATCTATGGCTACACCTTC. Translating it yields CASREPGIYGYTF.

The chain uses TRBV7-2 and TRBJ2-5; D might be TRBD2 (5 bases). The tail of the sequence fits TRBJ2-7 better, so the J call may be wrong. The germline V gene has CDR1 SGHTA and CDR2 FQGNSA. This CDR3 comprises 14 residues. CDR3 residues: CASSLAGRTYEQYF. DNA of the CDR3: TGTGCCAGCAGCTTAGCTGGGAGAACCTACGAGCAGTACTTC.

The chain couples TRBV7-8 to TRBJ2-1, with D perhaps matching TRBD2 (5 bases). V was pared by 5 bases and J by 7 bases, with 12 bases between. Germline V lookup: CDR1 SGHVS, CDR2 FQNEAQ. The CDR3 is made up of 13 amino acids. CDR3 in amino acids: CASSPHGKNEQFF. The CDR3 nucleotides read TGTGCCAGCAGCCCGCACGGGAAGAATGAGCAGTTCTTC.